The 13 T cell receptor beta chains below come from one sample, sequenced in a study of molecular identifiers for immune sequencing clone quantification. TCRdb itself ran the PCR reads through MiXCR, one entry per CDR3 protein. The sample contains about 640,000 distinct CDR3 sequences, just under 20% of which appear only once. Source material: naive CD8+ T cells from blood, with Jurkat cell RNA spiked in. The subset: FACS-sorted CD8+CD4-CCR7+CD45RA+ naive T cells. These receptors were obtained from a human donor in good health. Some libraries in this study had Jurkat cell RNA spiked in.

V is TRBV9 and J is TRBJ1-1, with a tentative D call TRBD1 (5 bases). The germline gives CDR1 SGDLS, CDR2 YYNGEE. Trimming took 0 bases from V and 4 from J, leaving 10 bases between them. CDR3 length: 14 residues. CDR3 coding DNA: TGTGCCAGCAGCGTAGCTAGGGGCGGCACTGAAGCTTTCTTT. Translating it yields CASSVARGGTEAFF.

This clonotype was seen at least ten times. J is TRBJ1-5 and V is TRBV20-1; D may be TRBD1 (5 bases). The germline V gene encodes CDR1 DFQATT and CDR2 SNEGSKA (reference sequence). Between the trimmed V and J ends, which lost 3 bases and 0 bases, there was a span of 12 bases. The CDR3 runs to 15 residues. The CDR3 DNA reads TGCAGTGCTAGGGCTACGGGGGATAGCAATCAGCCCCAGCATTTT. Protein: CSARATGDSNQPQHF.

About this clonotype itself: A much larger clone lies one base from this, so it may be a read error. V gene TRBV6-2 or TRBV6-3 combines with J gene TRBJ2-3; TRBD2 agrees at 12 bases. The CDR3 contains 20 residues. The V and J ends lost 1 base and 3 bases, in that order; junction bases with no gene match: 14. Germline CDR1 reads MNHEY; CDR2 reads SVGEGT. The CDR3 DNA reads as TGTGCCAGCAGTTACTTAAGGGCTAGCGGGGGGGGCTTCGGAACAGATACGCAGTATTTT. Its protein is CASSYLRASGGGFGTDTQYF.

This clonotype came up many times. This sequence joins TRBV12-3 or TRBV12-4 and TRBJ2-5; 7 bases line up with TRBD2. The CDR3 is 15 amino acids. J gave up 7 bases and V 6 bases, and 14 bases lay outside the gene matches. The DNA of the CDR3 is TGTGCCAGCAGCCACCGGACCCCTAGCGGAGGGACCCAGTACTTC. Protein: CASSHRTPSGGTQYF.

Turning to this clonotype: Being one base from a much bigger clone, this may be a read error. The chain uses TRBV30 and TRBJ2-7, with TRBD1 matching over 7 bases. The germline CDR1 and CDR2 sequences are GTSNPN and SVGIG (reference sequence). CDR3 length equals 14 residues. The CDR3, as DNA: TGTGCCTGGAGTGTAGGGACAGTCTCCTACGAGCAGCACTTC. Protein product: CAWSVGTVSYEQHF.

A few counts support this clonotype. The rearrangement links TRBV9 to TRBJ1-1, with 7 bases matching TRBD1. Germline loops: CDR1 SGDLS, CDR2 YYNGEE. The CDR3 loop spans 15 amino acids. Trimming at V came to 3 bases and at J to 0 bases, leaving 5 bases not matched to a gene. This CDR3 is CASSAGDRMNTEAFF. CDR3 in DNA: TGTGCCAGCAGCGCGGGGGACAGAATGAACACTGAAGCTTTCTTT.

This clonotype showed up just a few times. V and J are TRBV27 and TRBJ2-1; D call uncertain. In germline, CDR1 is MNHEY, CDR2 SMNVEV (reference sequence). With 3 bases removed from V and 5 bases from J, the gap between germline ends came to 8 bases. The CDR3 totals 13 residues. The CDR3, as DNA: TGTGCCAGCAGTTTTAACCTCAACAATGAGCAGTTCTTC. This sequence encodes CASSFNLNNEQFF.

This clonotype was counted many times. This chain uses TRBV12-3 or TRBV12-4 with TRBJ2-5; unclear D gene. Trimming removed 6 bases from V and 3 bases from J, with 14 bases in between. CDR3 length equals 14 residues. Here the CDR3 reads CASSGWKPKETQYF. CDR3 coding DNA: TGTGCCAGCAGCGGATGGAAGCCTAAAGAGACCCAGTACTTC.

In this sample, this clonotype turned up many times. The chain joins TRBV19 to TRBJ2-2; D is perhaps TRBD1 (5 bases). V lost 10 bases to trimming and J lost 1 base, with 10 bases between them. The CDR3 is made up of 13 amino acids. CDR1 and CDR2 from the germline V gene are LNHDA and SQIVND (reference sequence). The CDR3 DNA sequence: TGTGCCACAGGACAACAGAACACCGGGGAGCTGTTTTTT. Amino acid sequence: CATGQQNTGELFF.

This clonotype was found many times. V gene TRBV29-1 combines with J gene TRBJ2-1; 7 bases align to TRBD1. This CDR3 has 12 amino acids. Germline V CDR1 and CDR2: SQVTM, ANQGSEA. Trimming at V came to 6 bases and at J to 9 bases, leaving 8 bases not matched to a gene. The CDR3 protein is CSVVTGAGEQFF. The CDR3 DNA follows: TGCAGCGTCGTCACAGGGGCAGGTGAGCAGTTCTTC.

Regarding this clonotype: A much larger clone sits a single nucleotide away, making a read error possible. J is TRBJ2-7 and V is TRBV7-9; tentative D call: TRBD2 (8 bases). The CDR3 extends over 16 amino acids. Germline CDR1 reads SEHNR; CDR2 reads FQNEAQ (reference sequence). The CDR3 is CACSLAGQGVSYEQYF. In DNA, the CDR3 is TGTGCCTGCAGCTTAGCGGGGCAGGGGGTTTCCTACGAGCAGTACTTC. Complete variable domain (other parts from reference TRBV7-9 and TRBJ2-7): DTGVSQNPRHKITKRGQNVTFRCDPISEHNRLYWYRQTLGQGPEFLTYFQNEAQLEKSRLLSDRFSAERPKGSFSTLEIQRTEQGDSAMYLCACSLAGQGVSYEQYFGPGTRLTVT.

This clonotype has ten or more counts. This chain connects TRBV20-1 to TRBJ2-3; TRBD1 matches 9 bases. The ends lost 4 bases at V and 6 bases at J; junction bases unmatched: 14. Germline V lookup: CDR1 DFQATT, CDR2 SNEGSKA (reference sequence). The CDR3 has 16 amino acids. This CDR3 is CSATLDDRGSWDTQYF. In DNA, the CDR3 is TGCAGTGCTACGCTAGATGACAGGGGGTCTTGGGATACGCAGTATTTT.

In its sample, this clonotype was seen many times. The rearrangement links TRBV6-2 or TRBV6-3 to TRBJ2-6; D unclear. The V gene's germline CDR1 is MNHEY and CDR2 SVGEGT. V was trimmed by 2 bases and J by 0 bases, leaving 8 bases between them. The CDR3 sequence is 16 residues long. The CDR3 DNA sequence: TGTGCCAGCAGTTACGTCGTGGGCTCTGGGGCCAACGTCCTGACTTTC. This gives the protein CASSYVVGSGANVLTF.